A selection of T cell receptor beta chains follows, all from one sample in a study of blood T cell repertoires in COVID-19. Assay used: immunoSEQ multiplex PCR; TCRdb lists only in-frame clones, some missing. The sample has around 94,000 clones; roughly 84% are singletons. The sequenced sample was peripheral blood. Receptor source: a man aged 60-69 years with acute or convalescent COVID-19. CDR3s include the opening cysteine and the closing phenylalanine or tryptophan. A D gene is named only where the DNA matches it firmly. For some rows the clone size is stated as once, few or many, or as a class when expanded; others skip it.

.	TRBV25-1	.	TRBJ1-1	CASILTGSNTEAFF	TGTGCCAGCATATTAACCGGGAGTAACACTGAAGCTTTCTTT
.	TRBV9	.	TRBJ2-1	CASSVMASSSYNEQFF	TGTGCCAGCAGCGTAATGGCTTCAAGCTCCTACAATGAGCAGTTCTTC
TRBD2	TRBV5-1	.	TRBJ2-7	CASSLAETSGGSYEQYF	TGCGCCAGCAGCTTGGCCGAGACTAGCGGGGGTTCCTACGAGCAGTACTTC
.	TRBV2	once	TRBJ2-2	CASSENPAGDGELFF	TGTGCCAGCAGTGAAAACCCAGCGGGTGACGGGGAGCTGTTTTTT
.	TRBV2	.	TRBJ2-2	CASSELSGWTGELFF	TGTGCCAGCAGTGAACTATCCGGGTGGACCGGGGAGCTGTTTTTT
.	TRBV12-5	.	TRBJ2-7	CASGQNRVHEQYF	TGTGCTAGTGGACAAAACAGGGTTCACGAGCAGTACTTC
.	TRBV28	.	TRBJ2-7	CASSFDLEEDSSYEQYF	TGTGCCAGCAGTTTCGATCTTGAGGAGGACAGTTCCTACGAGCAGTACTTC
TRBD2	TRBV7-3	once	TRBJ2-2	CASSPRLAANTGELFF	TGTGCCAGCAGCCCTCGACTAGCGGCGAACACCGGGGAGCTGTTTTTT
.	TRBV27	.	TRBJ2-3	CASSLSKNTNTDTQYF	TGTGCCAGCAGTTTATCTAAGAACACAAACACAGATACGCAGTATTTT
TRBD2	TRBV7-2	.	TRBJ2-3	CASSLRGGLATDTQYF	TGTGCCAGCAGCCTTAGGGGGGGACTAGCAACAGATACGCAGTATTTT
.	TRBV30	.	TRBJ1-5	CAWALPTGRNQPQHF	TGTGCCTGGGCGCTCCCGACAGGCCGCAATCAGCCCCAGCATTTT
.	TRBV19	.	TRBJ1-1	CASTSREATEAFF	TGTGCCAGTACCTCTCGAGAGGCCACAGAAGCTTTCTTT
.	TRBV7-3	.	TRBJ1-1	CASSANRNTEAFF	TGTGCCAGCAGCGCCAACAGGAACACTGAAGCTTTCTTT
.	TRBV7-2	once	TRBJ2-7	CASSLSPRYEQYF	TGTGCCAGCAGCTTAAGCCCCCGCTACGAGCAGTACTTC
TRBD1	TRBV3-1/TRBV3-2	.	TRBJ1-1	CASSRQGNTEAFF	TGTGCCAGCAGCAGACAGGGGAACACTGAAGCTTTCTTT
TRBD1	TRBV5-1	.	TRBJ2-5	CASSLLGQGVETQYF	TGCGCCAGCAGCCTCCTGGGACAGGGGGTAGAGACCCAGTACTTC
TRBD1	TRBV11-2	few	TRBJ1-1	CASSLRQGVTEAFF	TGTGCCAGCAGCTTACGACAGGGGGTGACTGAAGCTTTCTTT
TRBD1	TRBV30	.	TRBJ1-2	CAWSMITGGGYTF	TGTGCCTGGAGCATGATTACAGGGGGTGGCTACACCTTC
TRBD1	TRBV13	.	TRBJ2-1	CASSPRTGDNEQFF	TGTGCCAGCAGCCCCCGGACAGGGGACAATGAGCAGTTCTTC
TRBD1	TRBV9	once	TRBJ1-2	CASSEGQKLYGYTF	TGTGCCAGCAGCGAGGGACAGAAACTCTATGGCTACACCTTC
TRBD1	TRBV27	.	TRBJ1-2	CASSRGQMYGHTF	TGTGCCAGCAGCCGGGGACAGATGTATGGCCACACCTTC
.	TRBV9	.	TRBJ1-1	CASSVGAGQSSKAFF	TGTGCCAGCAGCGTAGGAGCAGGGCAATCTTCAAAAGCTTTCTTT
.	TRBV29-1	few	TRBJ1-2	CSVEDRQEEFYGYTF	TGCAGCGTTGAAGATCGACAGGAGGAATTTTATGGCTACACCTTC
.	TRBV6-2/TRBV6-3	.	TRBJ2-3	CASTPGDPPTDTQYF	TGTGCCAGCACCCCCGGGGATCCTCCCACAGATACGCAGTATTTT
.	TRBV7-9	.	TRBJ2-3	CASSLRGGGSTDTQYF	TGTGCCAGCAGCTTAAGGGGGGGCGGTAGCACAGATACGCAGTATTTT
TRBD1	TRBV7-3	.	TRBJ2-7	CASSSLRGGLDEQYF	TGTGCCAGCAGCTCCCTCCGAGGGGGCCTGGACGAGCAGTACTTC
TRBD1	TRBV18	.	TRBJ1-2	CASSEGQGGYGYTF	TGTGCCAGCTCTGAAGGACAGGGGGGGTATGGCTACACCTTC
.	TRBV11-2	.	TRBJ1-3	CASSLGQRNTIYF	TGTGCCAGCAGCTTGGGACAACGAAACACCATATATTTT
.	TRBV30	.	TRBJ1-1	CAWSVRERTEAFF	TGTGCCTGGAGTGTTCGGGAAAGGACTGAAGCTTTCTTT
.	TRBV2	.	TRBJ1-3	CASTEGQTGGNTIYF	TGTGCCAGCACCGAGGGACAAACGGGTGGAAACACCATATATTTT
.	TRBV6-5	.	TRBJ1-5	CASRPGQYSNQPQHF	TGTGCCAGCAGACCTGGACAGTATAGCAATCAGCCCCAGCATTTT
TRBD1	TRBV5-1	.	TRBJ2-3	CASSQGQGTDTQYF	TGCGCCAGCAGCCAAGGACAGGGCACAGATACGCAGTATTTT
.	TRBV6-5	.	TRBJ1-2	CASIPMGGTNYGYTF	TGTGCCAGCATTCCCATGGGGGGTACGAACTATGGCTACACCTTC
TRBD1	TRBV15	once	TRBJ1-4	CATSTGTGNEKLFF	TGTGCCACCAGCACCGGGACAGGGAATGAAAAACTGTTTTTT
.	TRBV6-1	.	TRBJ1-3	CASSEVVTAISGNTIYF	TGTGCCAGCAGTGAAGTGGTGACAGCAATCTCTGGAAACACCATATATTTT
.	TRBV5-1	.	TRBJ1-1	CASSLDAGSSEAFF	TGCGCCAGCAGCTTGGATGCAGGCTCATCTGAAGCTTTCTTT
.	TRBV28	.	TRBJ1-2	CASSLPFTKANRRGYTF	TGTGCCAGCAGTTTACCATTTACTAAGGCCAACCGGCGGGGCTACACCTTC
TRBD1	TRBV12-3/TRBV12-4	few	TRBJ1-2	CASRTGGTYGYTF	TGTGCCAGCAGGACAGGGGGGACCTATGGCTACACCTTC
TRBD1	TRBV2	.	TRBJ2-5	CASSEVGIGTEEETQYF	TGTGCCAGCAGTGAAGTAGGGATTGGGACAGAAGAAGAGACCCAGTACTTC
.	TRBV19	once	TRBJ2-2	CASTMGGRSTGELFF	TGTGCCAGTACCATGGGGGGTCGGAGCACCGGGGAGCTGTTTTTT
.	TRBV11-3	.	TRBJ2-2	CASNRGSGELFF	TGTGCCAGCAACCGAGGGTCCGGGGAGCTGTTTTTT
TRBD2	TRBV20-1	.	TRBJ2-3	CSASTGGAGTDTQYF	TGCAGTGCTAGTACCGGGGGGGCGGGGACAGATACGCAGTATTTT
TRBD1	TRBV5-8	.	TRBJ2-7	CASSIQGNNEQYF	TGTGCCAGCAGCATACAGGGGAATAACGAGCAGTACTTC
.	TRBV15	.	TRBJ1-3	CATAGTGQISGNTIYF	TGTGCCACCGCAGGAACAGGCCAAATCTCTGGAAACACCATATATTTT
.	TRBV21-1	once	TRBJ2-7	CASSGRGWLYEQYF	TGTGCCAGCAGCGGCAGGGGGTGGCTGTACGAGCAGTACTTC
.	TRBV5-1	.	TRBJ2-7	CASSLRGGVNYEQYF	TGCGCCAGCAGCTTGCGGGGCGGGGTAAACTACGAGCAGTACTTC
.	TRBV6-5	once	TRBJ1-3	CASSYSADSSGNTIYF	TGTGCCAGCAGTTACTCGGCGGACAGCTCTGGAAACACCATATATTTT
TRBD1	TRBV6-2/TRBV6-3	.	TRBJ2-7	CASSTTRTGEFYEQYF	TGTGCCAGCAGCACGACCCGGACAGGGGAATTCTACGAGCAGTACTTC
TRBD2	TRBV19	.	TRBJ2-7	CASRLAGTYEQYF	TGTGCCAGTAGACTAGCGGGAACCTACGAGCAGTACTTC
.	TRBV7-9	.	TRBJ2-1	CASSLDIRGEQFF	TGTGCCAGCAGCTTAGACATAAGGGGTGAGCAGTTCTTC
TRBD1	TRBV27	.	TRBJ2-7	CASSLQGANYEQYF	TGTGCCAGCAGTTTGCAGGGGGCCAACTACGAGCAGTACTTC
.	TRBV6-1	few	TRBJ1-4	CASSDPTAWDYEKLFF	TGTGCCAGCAGTGACCCGACAGCCTGGGACTATGAAAAACTGTTTTTT
.	TRBV30	.	TRBJ2-3	CAREGATDTQYF	TGTGCCCGTGAAGGGGCCACAGATACGCAGTATTTT
.	TRBV5-8	.	TRBJ2-7	CASSRDYEQYF	TGTGCCAGCAGTCGCGACTACGAGCAGTACTTC
.	TRBV5-6	.	TRBJ1-4	CASSYLNRDEKLFF	TGTGCCAGCAGCTATTTAAACAGGGATGAAAAACTGTTTTTT
TRBD1	TRBV6-1	.	TRBJ1-5	CASSAGTGGGNQPQHF	TGTGCCAGCAGTGCCGGGACAGGGGGTGGCAATCAGCCCCAGCATTTT
.	TRBV6-5	.	TRBJ1-2	CASSYYWRDGYTF	TGTGCCAGCAGTTACTACTGGAGGGATGGCTACACCTTC